One and the same sample provided the 25 T cell receptor beta chains below, sequenced in a study of blood T cell repertoires in COVID-19 (dated by TCRdb to the early 2020s). Libraries were made using the immunoSEQ multiplex PCR assay. TCRdb obtained this table from immuneACCESS and retained in-frame rearrangements with V and J assigned. These tables miss some clones; where compared with another copy, unresolved V genes account for less than half of the shortfall, and the remainder is unexplained. This sample comprises 50,000 or so clones, approximately 84% of them detected only once. Of the sample, around 15% is held by the ten largest clones. Sample: peripheral blood. Every receptor here comes from a man aged 65-85 years with acute or convalescent COVID-19.

DNA for the CDR3: TGTGCCAGCACCCGGACAGGGGGATCTGGAGGGACCCAGTACTTC. Encoded protein: CASTRTGGSGGTQYF. This sequence joins TRBV2 and TRBJ2-5; 10 bases align to TRBD1. CDR1 is SNHLY and CDR2 is FYNNEI in the germline V gene. With V trimmed by 7 bases and J by 7 bases, 12 bases remained unmatched. This CDR3 spans 15 amino acids.

The V and J genes are TRBV11-1 and TRBJ2-6, with 8 bases aligning to TRBD1. After removal of 0 bases from V and 4 bases from J, the junction contained 11 bases not matched to a gene. From germline, CDR1 is SGHAT and CDR2 FQDESV (reference sequence). The CDR3 has 19 amino acids. CDR3 DNA: TGTGCCAGCAGCTTAGCGGTGGGAAGGACAGGGTCCGGGGCCAACGTCCTGACTTTC. It encodes CASSLAVGRTGSGANVLTF.

This clone was seen only a few times. The genes are TRBV7-2 and TRBJ2-1; D remains unclear. The length of the CDR3 is 12 residues. Trimming stripped 0 bases from V and 6 bases from J, with 3 bases between. Germline assignment: CDR1 SGHTA and CDR2 FQGNSA. CDR3 DNA: TGTGCCAGCAGCTTAGCTAGCAATGAGCAGTTCTTC. Encoded protein: CASSLASNEQFF.

V usage is TRBV5-6 and J usage is TRBJ1-1; no definite D call. V lost 2 bases and J lost 0, with 8 bases in between. This CDR3 spans 14 amino acids. Germline V lookup: CDR1 SGHDT, CDR2 YYEEEE. The CDR3 DNA sequence: TGTGCCAGCAGCTTTTACCACATGAACACTGAAGCTTTCTTT. Its protein is CASSFYHMNTEAFF.

A single count supports this clone. The chain uses TRBV4-3 and TRBJ2-3; 9 nucleotides line up with TRBD2. With 1 base clipped from V and 4 bases from J, the junction kept 6 bases outside the gene matches. The germline V gene has CDR1 LGHNA and CDR2 YSLEER. This CDR3 is built from 16 residues. The CDR3 DNA is TGCGCCAGCAGCCAAGGCGCGGGAGGGCAATCAGATACGCAGTATTTT. Translation gives CASSQGAGGQSDTQYF.

This clone has just one count. The rearrangement joins TRBV28 to TRBJ1-5; D is unclear. The V and J ends lost 6 bases and 1 base respectively, with 13 bases between them. CDR1 and CDR2 (germline): MDHEN, SYDVKM. The CDR3 length is 15 residues. The CDR3 coding sequence is TGTGCCAGCAGAGTCGGGATGATGAGCAATCAGCCCCAGCATTTT. It codes for CASRVGMMSNQPQHF.

The chain has TRBV6-5 and TRBJ2-5; the D gene is possibly TRBD1 (5 bases). CDR1 MNHEY and CDR2 SVGAGI come from the germline V gene. CDR3 length: 14 amino acids. Trimming pared 1 base from V and 5 bases from J, leaving 11 bases between. The chain's CDR3 is CASSYLMGRETQYF. The CDR3 DNA reads as TGTGCCAGCAGTTACTTAATGGGGCGGGAGACCCAGTACTTC.

The chain employs TRBV14 and TRBJ1-1; no clear D gene. This CDR3 spans 13 amino acids. The germline CDR1 and CDR2 sequences are SGHDN and FVKESK. Trimming took 1 base from V and 5 from J, leaving 8 bases between them. CDR3 protein: CASSQVRRTEAFF. CDR3 DNA sequence: TGTGCCAGCAGCCAAGTTCGGCGGACTGAAGCTTTCTTT.

This chain joins TRBV10-3 and TRBJ2-7; maybe TRBD2 (7 bases). This CDR3 has 13 amino acids. The germline gives CDR1 ENHRY, CDR2 SYGVKD. The V gene lost 10 bases and the J gene lost 2 bases, with 15 bases spanning the gap. CDR3 loop: CATKGGGTYEQYV. The CDR3 DNA is TGTGCCACAAAAGGGGGGGGCACCTACGAGCAGTACGTC.

The rearrangement uses TRBV6-6 and TRBJ1-1; tentative D call: TRBD1 (6 bases). With 7 bases removed from V and 6 bases from J, the gap between germline ends came to 21 bases. Germline CDR1 reads MNHNY; CDR2 reads SVGAGI (reference sequence). The CDR3 sequence is 15 residues long. CDR3 loop: CASTLQAGAGAEAFF. CDR3 sequence (DNA): TGTGCCAGCACCTTACAAGCAGGGGCCGGAGCTGAAGCTTTCTTT.

This chain uses TRBV30 with TRBJ2-7; 7 bases map to TRBD1. The CDR3 loop spans 14 amino acids. Looked up from germline, CDR1 is GTSNPN and CDR2 is SVGIG (reference sequence). V trimming: 2 bases; J trimming: 2 bases; junction bases outside the gene matches: 6. The CDR3, as DNA: TGTGCCTGGAGTTTAGGGGGCCCTACCTACGAGCAGTACTTC. This sequence encodes CAWSLGGPTYEQYF. The full variable domain, in which reference TRBV30 and TRBJ2-7 provide the parts outside the CDR3, is SQTIHQWPATLVQPVGSPLSLECTVEGTSNPNLYWYRQAAGRGLQLLFYSVGIGQISSEVPQNLSASRPQDRQFILSSKKLLLSDSGFYLCAWSLGGPTYEQYFGPGTRLTVT.

This clone has a single count. This chain links TRBV27 with TRBJ1-2; TRBD1 might be the D (5 bases). Trimming removed 11 bases from V and 0 bases from J, with 16 bases in between. The CDR3 extends over 14 amino acids. Germline V lookup: CDR1 MNHEY, CDR2 SMNVEV (reference sequence). CDR3 amino acids: CAVGQGPSNYGYTF. CDR3 coding DNA: TGTGCCGTTGGACAAGGGCCATCTAACTATGGCTACACCTTC.

The rearrangement joins TRBV3-1 (or the pseudogene TRBV3-2) to TRBJ2-5; D is ambiguous. This CDR3 comprises 14 residues. The germline V and J ends were trimmed by 1 base and 0 bases, with 6 bases remaining between them. Germline CDR1 and CDR2: LGHDT and YNNKEL (reference sequence). In DNA, the CDR3 is TGTGCCAGCAGCCAAGGGCAGAACCAAGAGACCCAGTACTTC. It is translated as CASSQGQNQETQYF.

The V gene is TRBV5-1, the J gene TRBJ2-7; TRBD2 agrees at 14 bases. Germline V gene data show CDR1 as SGHRS and CDR2 as YFSETQ. J was trimmed by 5 bases and V by 4 bases; bases with no gene match: 8. This CDR3 spans 16 amino acids. The CDR3 bases are TGCGCCAGCAGCCGCGGACTAGCGGGAGGCTTGGACGAGCAGTACTTC. As protein: CASSRGLAGGLDEQYF.

The rearrangement uses TRBV4-1 and TRBJ1-1; D may be TRBD1 (5 bases). Germline V gene lookup returns CDR1 MGHRA and CDR2 YSYEKL. CDR3 size: 15 residues. Trimming took 3 bases from V and 6 from J, leaving 17 bases between them. Here the CDR3 reads CASSHVRQGRAEAFF. The CDR3 DNA reads TGCGCCAGCAGCCACGTGCGGCAGGGAAGGGCTGAAGCTTTCTTT.

The chain joins TRBV12-3 or TRBV12-4 to TRBJ2-1, with TRBD2 matching 9 bases. V lost 10 bases, J lost 4 bases, and 2 bases stayed unmatched. This CDR3 spans 12 amino acids. The CDR3 loop reads CATAGGYNEQFF. The CDR3 bases are TGTGCCACCGCGGGGGGGTACAATGAGCAGTTCTTC.

In this sample, this clone turned up a few times. This sequence joins TRBV12-5 and TRBJ1-5, with D possibly being TRBD1 (6 bases). The CDR3 extends over 15 amino acids. CDR1 LGHNT and CDR2 FRNRAP come from the germline V gene. V was clipped by 2 bases and J by 6 bases, with 14 bases between them. The CDR3 loop reads CASGLSTPRGQPQHF. The CDR3 nucleotides are TGTGCTAGTGGTTTGTCCACCCCCAGGGGTCAGCCCCAGCATTTT.

This chain connects TRBV2 to TRBJ1-1; no clear D gene. The length of the CDR3 is 12 residues. Trimming cost V 1 base and J 7 bases, with 7 bases left between them. Germline CDR1 and CDR2: SNHLY and FYNNEI. CDR3 loop: CASSEEYSEAFF. The CDR3 DNA reads as TGTGCCAGCAGTGAAGAATACAGTGAAGCTTTCTTT.

The chain uses TRBV7-6 and TRBJ2-7; tentative D call: TRBD1 (5 bases). CDR3 length: 15 residues. Trimming left V 4 bases short and J 1 base short, with 14 bases between. Germline lookup yields CDR1 SGHVS and CDR2 FNYEAQ. CDR3 residues: CASSYRLGQSYEQYF. The DNA of the CDR3 is TGTGCCAGCAGCTACCGCCTGGGGCAGTCCTACGAGCAGTACTTC.

J is TRBJ1-2 and V is TRBV5-4, with 7 bases lining up with TRBD1. The CDR3 contains 15 residues. Per the germline V gene, CDR1 is SGHNT and CDR2 is YYREEE (reference sequence). J lost 7 bases, V lost 0 bases, and 9 bases had no gene match. CDR3 region: CASSLDPTGRSGYTF. CDR3 coding DNA: TGTGCCAGCAGCTTGGACCCGACAGGGCGGAGTGGCTACACCTTC.

This chain links TRBV5-1 with TRBJ2-2; 8 bases line up with TRBD1. CDR1 and CDR2 from the germline V gene are SGHRS and YFSETQ. V was clipped by 9 bases and J by 3 bases; unmatched bases: 4. The CDR3 has 13 amino acids. CDR3 protein: CATNRGDTGELFF. Here the CDR3 DNA reads TGCGCCACCAACAGGGGGGACACCGGGGAGCTGTTTTTT.

The V and J genes are TRBV11-2 and TRBJ2-5; 9 bases align to TRBD2. This CDR3 spans 17 amino acids. Germline CDR1 and CDR2: SGHAT and FQNNGV. Losses at the gene ends were 3 bases for V and 2 bases for J; bases not matched to a gene: 10. CDR3 residues: CASSFSGSGGRQETQYF. The CDR3 coding sequence is TGTGCCAGCAGCTTTAGCGGGAGTGGCGGTAGACAAGAGACCCAGTACTTC.

V gene TRBV19 combines with J gene TRBJ2-1; 9 bases line up with TRBD2. With V trimmed by 3 bases and J by 4 bases, 10 bases remained unmatched. From germline, CDR1 is LNHDA and CDR2 SQIVND (reference sequence). The CDR3 runs to 17 residues. CDR3 loop: CASSIFGREGRYNEQFF. CDR3 coding DNA: TGTGCCAGTAGTATTTTCGGGCGGGAGGGCCGGTACAATGAGCAGTTCTTC.

The gene calls are TRBV19 and TRBJ2-2, with 7 nucleotides matching TRBD2. J was trimmed by 3 bases and V by 6 bases; bases with no gene match: 13. Per the germline V gene, CDR1 is LNHDA and CDR2 is SQIVND (reference sequence). CDR3 size: 17 residues. As DNA, the CDR3 is TGTGCCAGTAGCTCGGGGGGTCAGCGCACGTACACCGGGGAGCTGTTTTTT. Translating gives CASSSGGQRTYTGELFF.

CDR3 DNA sequence: TGTGCCAGTAGTATTAGAGGGTCCCAAGAGACCCAGTACTTC. Translated: CASSIRGSQETQYF. The chain couples TRBV19 to TRBJ2-5, with a tentative D call TRBD2 (5 bases). CDR1 LNHDA and CDR2 SQIVND come from the germline V gene (reference sequence). V lost 3 bases to trimming and J lost 1 base, with 9 bases between them. The CDR3 covers 14 residues.